This T cell receptor (beta chain) was documented in a study of Graves' ophthalmopathy and Graves' hyperthyroidism (dated by TCRdb to between 2018 and 2020). Broadly, across the study: Peripheral blood was collected before any treatment was given, at the time of initial diagnosis. The study used signatures of the TCR beta repertoire to tell Graves' ophthalmopathy apart from Graves' hyperthyroidism and to predict which patients would progress to ophthalmopathy. In total, over 130 blood samples were TCR-sequenced: 40 to 45 ophthalmopathy, some 75 hyperthyroidism and some 17 hyperthyroidism-to-ophthalmopathy patients. A discovery set of 95 to 100 patients (approximately 45 ophthalmopathy, just over 55 stable hyperthyroidism) was enrolled to explore V-J signatures distinguishing ophthalmopathy from hyperthyroidism. The independent validation cohort included approximately 19 hyperthyroidism patients plus 17 patients who later progressed from hyperthyroidism to ophthalmopathy. T-cell repertoires of thyroid tissue and blood were compared in several hyperthyroidism patients. Once sampling was done, hyperthyroidism patients were given methimazole at a starting dose of 30 mg daily, while ophthalmopathy patients were given high-dose intravenous methylprednisolone. For training and testing, the 95 to 100 patients in the discovery cohort were randomly divided in a 7:3 ratio. What the work shows at the level of the full study, not this receptor alone: Ophthalmopathy was separated from stable hyperthyroidism by the 13-signature model with about 90% sensitivity and roughly 82% specificity in cross-validation and with 80%/75% in the test set. Most of the expanded thyroid clonotypes with a frequency above 0.001 were also detected in blood, and it was suggested that the thyroid immune response may be reflected by blood repertoires. In validation, the model predicted ophthalmopathy progression with roughly 68% sensitivity and approximately 75% specificity; fewer than 15 predicted patients were CT-confirmed with GO in a median of 6.5 months. Sample size was not statistically predetermined, and group allocation was not concealed from the investigators.

Ophthalmopathy patients had moderately to severely active disease, Clinical Activity Score of at least 3, NOSPECS grade of at least 4, and disease duration under 3 months. Anyone with other autoimmune diseases, uncontrolled infections, pregnancy or lactation was excluded from the study. Diagnosis was based on clinical symptoms, serum thyroxine, TRAb, thyroid ultrasound and orbital computed tomography. Ficoll-Paque density gradient centrifugation was used to isolate PBMCs from approximately 11 ml of fresh peripheral blood. Trizol reagent was used to extract the total RNA, and its quality was then checked on an Agilent 2100 Bioanalyzer. TCR beta CDR3 regions were amplified from RNA transcripts for repertoire sequencing. HTBI primers and the Qiagen OneStep RT-PCR kit were used in a first-round RT-PCR, which was followed by a second-round multiplex PCR, size selection and purification. The libraries underwent paired-end sequencing with 100 bp reads on an Illumina HiSeq2000. On the authors' methods: SOAPnuke was used for read processing, and reads with adapters, uncalled bases, a mean Phred below 15, or no exact constant-primer or identifier match were discarded. COPE v1.2.5 was used to merge the high-quality paired reads. Unique nucleotide sequences were defined as clonotypes and aligned to IMGT TRB V, D and J references using MiTCR v1.1. Analysis was restricted to V-J combinations with a frequency above 0.0001, which covered 98% to 99.2% of repertoires. For each V-J combination, a TCR clonal expansion and chaos score was defined as F50 clonal expansion divided by the chaos observed in the TCRdist matrix. Welch's t-statistics and random forest were used to narrow the features down to over ten V-J combinations, which were then fed into a naive Bayes classifier. The Morisita-Horn index was used to measure how similar the thyroid and blood repertoires were. TCRdb reran the public reads through fastp at Q25 and MiXCR, keeping productive beta chains. Rows are combined by CDR3 protein, so each entry shows the most common genes and DNA. These V and J calls are TCRdb output, not the study's own analysis. The sample has 200,000 to 250,000 distinct CDR3 sequences on record, approximately 21% of them singletons. More than 35% of the sample is in the top ten clones.

Trimming removed 3 bases from V and 3 bases from J, leaving 9 bases between the germline ends. The CDR3, from cysteine to phenylalanine, totals 14 residues. Only the CDR3 part of the read is kept: 42 bases, read in frame from the first base. According to the germline V gene (reference sequence), CDR1 reads LNHDA and CDR2 reads SQIVND. This clonotype has a count of ten or more. Its antigen is currently not known. Base qualities are not at hand, and no much larger clone is one base apart. The sequenced sample consisted of peripheral blood. The clonotype comes from a woman between 50 and 59 years old with Graves' ophthalmopathy. Donor details come from another sample of the same person, matched by shared clones. The V and J genes are TRBV19 and TRBJ2-4; tentative D gene TRBD2, with 6 bases matching. CDR3 reads: CASSIGRGKNIQYF. The DNA reads as follows: TGTGCCAGTAGTATCGGGCGGGGCAAAAACATTCAGTACTTC.